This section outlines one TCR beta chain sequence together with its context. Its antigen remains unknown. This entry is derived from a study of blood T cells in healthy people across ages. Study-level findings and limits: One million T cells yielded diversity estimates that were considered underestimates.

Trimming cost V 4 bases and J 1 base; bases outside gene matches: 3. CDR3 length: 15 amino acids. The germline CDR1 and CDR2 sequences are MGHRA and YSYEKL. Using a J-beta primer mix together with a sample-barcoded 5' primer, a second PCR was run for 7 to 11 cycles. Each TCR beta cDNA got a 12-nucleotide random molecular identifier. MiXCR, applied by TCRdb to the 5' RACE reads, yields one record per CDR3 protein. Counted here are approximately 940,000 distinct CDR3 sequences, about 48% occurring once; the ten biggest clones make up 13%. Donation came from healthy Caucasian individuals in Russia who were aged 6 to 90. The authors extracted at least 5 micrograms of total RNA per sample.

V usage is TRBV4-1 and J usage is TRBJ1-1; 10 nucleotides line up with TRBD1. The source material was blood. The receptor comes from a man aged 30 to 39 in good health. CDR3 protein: CASSPRDRGNTEAFF. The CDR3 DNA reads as TGCGCCAGCAGCCCTCGGGACAGGGGGAACACTGAAGCTTTCTTT.